This T cell receptor beta chain came from a study of human T cells and chemical hapten exposure (dated by TCRdb to the early 2020s). Background on the whole study: For sensitization, 2% DPC in acetone was applied to a 2 cm by 2 cm area of upper inner arm skin. Patients additionally received weekly therapeutic DPC doses to the scalp throughout the roughly 25-week study period. Patch testing was done on the upper back using Finn chambers containing 0.01% DPC, and results were scored after 6 days according to International Contact Dermatitis Research Group standards. Alopecia areata with under or over 50% scalp involvement, alopecia totalis and alopecia universalis were represented in the patient cohort, which was mostly female. Libraries were combined into a pool for sequencing, and differences in TCR yield between samples came mainly from small differences in library volumes within the pool. In alopecia patients, the study followed how the peripheral blood TCR repertoire changed in vivo over primary and secondary sensitization to diphenylcyclopropenone (DPC), a hapten. Blood samples were taken from patients before sensitization (week 0) and at 2, 6 and about 24 weeks after DPC sensitization. Twenty-nine alopecia patients gave blood for TCR sequencing at one to four time points (pre-sensitization, 2, 6 and 24 weeks). Both TCR alpha and TCR beta chains were sequenced from each blood RNA sample.

This specimen's time point label, per the study, means: patch test 1, 2 weeks after DPC sensitization. This sample's treatment or condition label indicates: therapeutic diphenylcyclopropenone sensitization with weekly scalp DPC. Total RNA was isolated from unfractionated whole blood collected in Tempus Blood RNA tubes. At each patch-test visit, blood was drawn before the patch test was applied. Patients were considered eligible if aged 18 to 70, diagnosed with alopecia and deemed suitable for DPC therapy, and patients were excluded if pregnant. Trimming leaves V shorter by 1 base and J shorter by 5 bases, with the junction holding 8 bases beyond the gene matches. Looking up the germline V gene (reference sequence) yields CDR1 DFQATT and CDR2 SNEGSKA. Spanning cysteine to phenylalanine, the CDR3 consists of 15 amino acids. The retained sequence is limited to the CDR3, 45 bases, with the frame set at the first base.

The paper's findings and limits, for the study overall: Compared with pre-sensitization or healthy control sets, expanded TCRs formed significantly more large CDR3 similarity clusters, which is consistent with antigen-driven responses. DPC sensitization did not change the number of TCRs with a frequency above 1 in 1000, and there was no evidence of changes in global repertoire structure. A positive correlation was found between the number of PT1 expanded TCRs and patch test score, with significance reached at thresholds 8, 16 and 32 but not 4. Alopecia, a presumed autoimmune disease, was present in all patients, so the immune response of the patients might differ from that of healthy individuals. Repeated subsampling changed both the strength of the expansion versus patch-test correlation and the threshold at which the correlation became significant.

The library was made by RACE. TCRdb shows the sequencer as NextSeq 500. During library preparation, unique molecular identifiers were attached to individual cDNA molecules so that TCRs could be counted quantitatively and reproducibly. As for the original processing: Samples had a median of around 92,000 TCRs, with a range from roughly 23,224 to 750,000. The Decombinator software suite was used to annotate the V, J and CDR3 of the TCR reads. For the PS versus PT1 abundance plots, all samples were subsampled to the same number of TCRs (28,000). TCRs were defined as expanded if absent before sensitization and observed at least eight times at the 2-week time point. TCRdb trimmed the raw reads at Q25, called clones with MiXCR and kept productive beta chains. Every entry covers one CDR3 protein and lists the most common genes and DNA from its rows. The V and J calls reflect TCRdb's pipeline rather than the authors' work. For this sample the table gives approximately 43,000 distinct CDR3 sequences, of which about 4.2% were detected only once. Of the sample, about 26% falls within the top ten clones.

In this sample, this clonotype turned up many times. Its antigen is not yet known. No much larger clonotype is one base removed from it; base qualities were not supplied. The V and J segments used are TRBV20-1 and TRBJ2-7; 10 bases in between match TRBD2. The sequence derives from a man in his fifties with alopecia areata. Some clones in this sample may be carry-over from other donors' samples. This material consisted of whole blood, taken in connection with sensitization to the hapten diphenylcyclopropenone (DPC). The encoded CDR3 is CSARVSSGSHDEQYF. The nucleotide sequence reads TGCAGTGCTAGAGTCTCTAGCGGGAGTCACGACGAGCAGTACTTC.